This TCR beta chain was identified during a study of blood T cell repertoires in COVID-19. On the study more broadly: Acute-phase and convalescent COVID-19 samples originated in the United States, Italy and Spain. PBMCs, B-cell-depleted T cells, or T cells were the source of the cDNA or gDNA that made up the material.

The data were produced by immunoSEQ multiplex PCR, yet TCRdb's version contains in-frame clones alone and is incomplete. This table holds fewer than 300,000 clones, around 82% found once. Germline assignment: CDR1 LNHDA and CDR2 SQIVND (reference sequence). This CDR3 comprises 14 residues. V was pared by 9 bases and J by 8 bases, with 7 bases of the junction left unmatched. This clone was counted between two and nine times. The source is a woman in her late teens or twenties with acute or convalescent COVID-19. The chain is built from TRBV19 and TRBJ2-1; 13 bases line up with TRBD2. The source material was peripheral blood. CDR3 amino acids: CASMTSGRFDEQFF. The CDR3 DNA reads as TGTGCCAGCATGACTAGCGGGAGGTTCGATGAGCAGTTCTTC.